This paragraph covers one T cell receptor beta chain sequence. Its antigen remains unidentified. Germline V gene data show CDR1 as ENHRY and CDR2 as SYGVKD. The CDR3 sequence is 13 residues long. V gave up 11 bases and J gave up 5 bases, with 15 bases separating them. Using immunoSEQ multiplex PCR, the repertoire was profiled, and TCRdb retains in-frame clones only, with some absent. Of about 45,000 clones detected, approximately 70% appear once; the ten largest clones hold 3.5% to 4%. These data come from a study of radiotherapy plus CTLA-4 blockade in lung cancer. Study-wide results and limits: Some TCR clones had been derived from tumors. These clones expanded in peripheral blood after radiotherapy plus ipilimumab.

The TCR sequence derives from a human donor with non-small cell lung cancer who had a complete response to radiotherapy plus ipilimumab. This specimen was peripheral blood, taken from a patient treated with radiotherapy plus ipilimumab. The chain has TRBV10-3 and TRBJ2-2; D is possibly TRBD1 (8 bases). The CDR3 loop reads CAAHRGGTGELFF. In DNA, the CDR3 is TGTGCCGCCCACAGGGGGGGGACCGGGGAGCTGTTTTTT.